This paragraph covers one T cell receptor (beta chain) sequence. The sample originates from a study of cytomegalovirus exposure and HLA in healthy donors. Sequencing used immunoSEQ multiplex PCR; TCRdb keeps in-frame clones, though not all of them. Found here are about 160,000 clones, over 85% of them singletons; the top ten hold more than 3.5%. The sequenced sample consisted of PBMCs. The clonotype originates from a man aged 18 to 30 in good health and CMV-seropositive.

CDR3 protein: CASSLSGGNQPQHF. The DNA for the CDR3 is TGTGCCAGCTCTCTCTCGGGGGGCAATCAGCCCCAGCATTTT. The chain is built from TRBV18 and TRBJ1-5; TRBD1 is a possible D gene (5 bases). The CDR3 spans 14 residues. In germline, CDR1 is KGHSH, CDR2 LQKENI. V dropped 6 bases and J dropped 2 bases, with 11 bases sitting between them.